The T cell receptor beta chain described here comes from a study of cytomegalovirus exposure and HLA in healthy donors. V lost 5 bases to trimming and J lost 3 bases; unmatched junction nucleotides: 7. The length of the CDR3 is 14 residues. Germline V gene sequence: CDR1 SGHVS, CDR2 FQNEAQ. Produced via immunoSEQ multiplex PCR; TCRdb's table is partial and in-frame only. The sample holds fewer than 350,000 clones, 85% to 90% seen once. The sample was PBMCs. This clonotype was sampled from a young woman in good health and CMV-seronegative. The V and J genes are TRBV7-8 and TRBJ2-7; 7 positions agree with TRBD2. In DNA, the CDR3 is TGTGCCAGCAGCCCGCGGGAGTGGCACTACGAGCAGTACTTC. Protein sequence: CASSPREWHYEQYF. The complete variable domain, with remaining parts taken from reference TRBV7-8 and TRBJ2-7, reads GAGVSQSPRYKVAKRGQDVALRCDPISGHVSLFWYQQALGQGPEFLTYFQNEAQLDKSGLPSDRFFAERPEGSVSTLKIQRTQQEDSAVYLCASSPREWHYEQYFGPGTRLTVT.